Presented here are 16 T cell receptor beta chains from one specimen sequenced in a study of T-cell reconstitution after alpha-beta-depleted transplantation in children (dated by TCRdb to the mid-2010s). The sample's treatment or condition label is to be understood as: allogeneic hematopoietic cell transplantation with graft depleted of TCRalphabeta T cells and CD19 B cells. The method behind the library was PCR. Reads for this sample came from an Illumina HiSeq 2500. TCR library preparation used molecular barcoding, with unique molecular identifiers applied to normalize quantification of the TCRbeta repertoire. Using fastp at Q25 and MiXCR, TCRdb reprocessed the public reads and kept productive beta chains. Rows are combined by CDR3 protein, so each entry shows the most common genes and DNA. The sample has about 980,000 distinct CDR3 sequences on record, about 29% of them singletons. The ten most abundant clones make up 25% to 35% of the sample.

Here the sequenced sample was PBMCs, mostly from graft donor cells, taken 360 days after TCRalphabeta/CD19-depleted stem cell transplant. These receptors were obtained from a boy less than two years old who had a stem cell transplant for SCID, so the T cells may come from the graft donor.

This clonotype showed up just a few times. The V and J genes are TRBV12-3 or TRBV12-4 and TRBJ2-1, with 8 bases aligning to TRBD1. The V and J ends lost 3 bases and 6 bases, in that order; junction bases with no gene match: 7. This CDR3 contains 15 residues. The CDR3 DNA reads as TGTGCCAGCAGTTTCGTGGACAGGGCGGGCAATGAGCAGTTCTTC. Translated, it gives CASSFVDRAGNEQFF.

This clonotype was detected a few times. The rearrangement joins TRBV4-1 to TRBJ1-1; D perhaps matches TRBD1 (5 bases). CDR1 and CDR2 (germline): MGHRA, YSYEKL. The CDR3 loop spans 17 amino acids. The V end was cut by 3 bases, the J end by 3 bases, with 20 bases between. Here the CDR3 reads CASSHFRVGGMDTEAFF. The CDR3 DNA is TGCGCCAGCAGCCACTTCAGGGTGGGAGGGATGGACACTGAAGCTTTCTTT.

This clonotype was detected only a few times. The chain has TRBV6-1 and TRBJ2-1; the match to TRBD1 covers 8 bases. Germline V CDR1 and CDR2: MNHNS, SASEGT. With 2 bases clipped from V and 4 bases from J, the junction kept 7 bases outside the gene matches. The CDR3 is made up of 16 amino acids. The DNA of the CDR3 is TGTGCCAGCAGTGAACGGGCAGGGGGCGCGTACAATGAGCAGTTCTTC. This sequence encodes CASSERAGGAYNEQFF.

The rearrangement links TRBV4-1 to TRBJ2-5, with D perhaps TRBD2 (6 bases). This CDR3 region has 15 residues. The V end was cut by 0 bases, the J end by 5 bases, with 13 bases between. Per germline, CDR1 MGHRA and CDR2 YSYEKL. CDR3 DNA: TGCGCCAGCAGCCAAGAATATTGGAGGGTGGAGACCCAGTACTTC. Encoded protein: CASSQEYWRVETQYF.

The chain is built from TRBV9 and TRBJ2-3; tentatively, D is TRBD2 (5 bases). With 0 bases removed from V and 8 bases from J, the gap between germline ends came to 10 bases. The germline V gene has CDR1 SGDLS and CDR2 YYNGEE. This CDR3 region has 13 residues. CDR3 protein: CASSVERVSTQYF. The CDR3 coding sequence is TGTGCCAGCAGCGTAGAGAGGGTGTCTACGCAGTATTTT.

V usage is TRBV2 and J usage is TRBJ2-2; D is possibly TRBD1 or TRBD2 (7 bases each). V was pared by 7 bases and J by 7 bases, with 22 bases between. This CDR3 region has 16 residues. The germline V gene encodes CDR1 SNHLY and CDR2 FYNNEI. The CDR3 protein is CASTKSLGGGLGELFF. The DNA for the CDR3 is TGTGCCAGCACAAAGTCGTTGGGAGGGGGCCTCGGGGAGCTGTTTTTT.

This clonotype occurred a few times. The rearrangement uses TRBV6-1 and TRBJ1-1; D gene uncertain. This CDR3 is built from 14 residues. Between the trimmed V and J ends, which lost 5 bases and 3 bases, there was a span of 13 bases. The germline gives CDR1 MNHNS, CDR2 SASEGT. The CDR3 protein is CASSPTTLDTEAFF. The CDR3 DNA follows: TGTGCCAGCAGTCCCACCACCCTGGACACTGAAGCTTTCTTT.

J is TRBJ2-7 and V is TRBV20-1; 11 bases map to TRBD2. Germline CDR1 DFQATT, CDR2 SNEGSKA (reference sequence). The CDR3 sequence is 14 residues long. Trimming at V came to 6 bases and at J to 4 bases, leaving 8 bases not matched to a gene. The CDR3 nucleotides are TGCAGTGCGAGAAGACTAGCGGGGTTATACGAGCAGTACTTC. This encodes CSARRLAGLYEQYF.

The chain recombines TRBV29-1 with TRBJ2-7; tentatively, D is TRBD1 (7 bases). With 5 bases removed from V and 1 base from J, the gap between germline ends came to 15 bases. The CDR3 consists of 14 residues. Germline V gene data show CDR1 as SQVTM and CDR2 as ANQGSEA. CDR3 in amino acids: CSVPRDSPSYEQYF. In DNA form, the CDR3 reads TGCAGCGTTCCGCGGGACAGCCCTTCCTACGAGCAGTACTTC.

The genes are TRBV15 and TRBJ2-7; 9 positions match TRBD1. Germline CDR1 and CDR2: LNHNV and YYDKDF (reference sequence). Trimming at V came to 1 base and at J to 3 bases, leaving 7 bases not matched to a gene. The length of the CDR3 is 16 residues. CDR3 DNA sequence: TGTGCCACCAGCAGAGTACGAGGGACAGGGTTCTACGAGCAGTACTTC. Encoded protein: CATSRVRGTGFYEQYF.

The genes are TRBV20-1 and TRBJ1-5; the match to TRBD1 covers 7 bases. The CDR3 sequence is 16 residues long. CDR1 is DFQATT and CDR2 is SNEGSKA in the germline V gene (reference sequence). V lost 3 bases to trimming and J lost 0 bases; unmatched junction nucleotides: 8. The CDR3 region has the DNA TGCAGTGCTAGCGAGGACAGGCAATATAGCAATCAGCCCCAGCATTTT. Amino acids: CSASEDRQYSNQPQHF.

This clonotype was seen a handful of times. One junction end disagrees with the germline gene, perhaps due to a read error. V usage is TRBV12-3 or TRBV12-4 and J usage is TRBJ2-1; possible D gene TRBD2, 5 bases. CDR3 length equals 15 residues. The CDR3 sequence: CASSLAPSRYNEQFF. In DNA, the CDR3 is TGTGCCAGCAGCTTAGCGCCCAGTAGGTACAATGAGCAGTTCTTC.

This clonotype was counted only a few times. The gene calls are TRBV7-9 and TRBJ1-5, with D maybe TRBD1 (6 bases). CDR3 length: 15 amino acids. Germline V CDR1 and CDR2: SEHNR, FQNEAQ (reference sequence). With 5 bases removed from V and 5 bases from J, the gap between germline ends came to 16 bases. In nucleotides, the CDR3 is TGTGCCAGCAGCCCAGGGGTGGGGTGGGATCAGCCCCAGCATTTT. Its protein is CASSPGVGWDQPQHF.

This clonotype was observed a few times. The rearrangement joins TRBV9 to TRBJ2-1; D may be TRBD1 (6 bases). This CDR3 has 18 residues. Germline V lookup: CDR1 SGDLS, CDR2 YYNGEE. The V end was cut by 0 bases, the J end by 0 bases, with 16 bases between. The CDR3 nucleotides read TGTGCCAGCAGCGTAGGAGGCGGACAGCCTCGCTCCTACAATGAGCAGTTCTTC. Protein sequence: CASSVGGGQPRSYNEQFF.

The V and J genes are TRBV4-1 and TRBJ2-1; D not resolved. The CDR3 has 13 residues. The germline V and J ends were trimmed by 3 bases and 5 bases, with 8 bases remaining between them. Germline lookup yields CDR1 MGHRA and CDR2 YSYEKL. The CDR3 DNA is TGCGCCAGCAGCCAGTCGGTCGACAATGAGCAGTTCTTC. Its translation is CASSQSVDNEQFF.

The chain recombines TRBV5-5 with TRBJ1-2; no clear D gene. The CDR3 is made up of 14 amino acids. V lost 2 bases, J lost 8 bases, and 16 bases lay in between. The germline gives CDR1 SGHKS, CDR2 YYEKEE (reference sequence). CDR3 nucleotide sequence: TGTGCCAGCAGCTTCCTTTTGGAGGGCAAGGGCTACACCTTC. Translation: CASSFLLEGKGYTF.